This T cell receptor beta chain derives from a study of PD-L1 blockade in urothelial cancer (dated by TCRdb to about 2017). For the wider study: All patients started therapy around 2014 and received atezolizumab 1,200 mg intravenously every 3 weeks. Ten or so patients reached durable clinical benefit, while about 19 patients did not. Patients had an ECOG performance status of 0 or 1 and had received between 0 and 3 prior chemotherapy regimens. Whole exome sequencing and RNA sequencing of pretreatment tumors were performed alongside TCR sequencing in the same patients. Pretreatment blood TCR-seq was available for about 28 patients, at least one posttreatment blood collection was obtained for some 25 patients, and tumor TCR-seq was available for some 25 patients. About nine tenths of the roughly 29 patients were identified as males with urothelial cancer of bladder origin, and a prior smoking history was reported by 18 of 29 patients. Progression-free survival longer than 6 months counted as durable clinical benefit, and TCR features were additionally tested against both progression-free and overall survival. The study, an exploratory multi-omic analysis, examined somatic, immune and clinical correlates of response to PD-L1 blockade with atezolizumab in urothelial cancer. Blood samples were analyzed at 3 weeks after treatment start (second dose) and at 6 weeks after treatment start. Blood samples yielded a median of around 140,000 T cells and more than 80,000 unique TCRs, with median clonality 0.080. Pretreatment tumor samples and matched peripheral blood, collected serially before and after atezolizumab treatment, underwent TCR sequencing.

Read against the paper, the sample's time point label means: peripheral blood 6 weeks after treatment start. The cohort included 25 to 30 patients with locally advanced or metastatic urothelial carcinoma who were treated at Memorial Sloan Kettering on a trial protocol. Peripheral blood mononuclear cells were collected pretreatment and during treatment, at between 1 and 8 total time points per patient. The Qiagen DNeasy Blood extraction kit was used to purify genomic DNA from total PBMCs and tumor samples. Collected pretreatment and during treatment, PBMCs were isolated and stored as previously described. The germline V gene specifies ENHRY as CDR1 and SYGVKD as CDR2. V was cut back by 2 bases and J by 3 bases, leaving a gap of 7 bases between them. The CDR3 sequence holds 13 residues, the cysteine and phenylalanine included. Of the read, only the CDR3 DNA is kept; its 39 bases are in frame from base 1.

About this clone: The antigen it binds to is not known. Per-base quality was not reported, and no clone a single base away is much larger than it.

Beyond this particular receptor, the publication reports: Patients with durable benefit showed greater expansion of tumor-associated TCR clones in peripheral blood 3 weeks after starting treatment (n ≈ 21, p = 0.022). Because of the small sample size (n = 29) and the many exploratory analyses performed, the results are intended to be regarded as hypothesis-generating. A pretreatment peripheral blood TCR clonality below the median was linked to improved progression-free and overall survival.

To estimate absolute template abundance from read counts, synthetic TCR analog templates were spiked into each PCR. Using the immunoSEQ assay, TCRbeta CDR3 regions were amplified from genomic DNA with bias-controlled V and J gene primers. Sequencing of rearranged TCRbeta segments was done at approximately 20X coverage. The authors processed their data as follows. Sequencing errors were corrected by clustering and CDR3s were annotated against IMGT to assign V, D and J genes. Only productive TCRbeta rearrangements were used in downstream analyses, excluding out-of-frame or stop-codon sequences. To compute clonality, Shannon entropy was normalized by the log of the number of unique productive sequences and then subtracted from one. Clones differing between time points or between blood and tumor were identified using Fisher's exact test with Benjamini-Hochberg correction, with an adjusted p below 0.01 applied as the threshold. Imported from immuneACCESS, the table was reduced by TCRdb to in-frame sequences with V and J called. These copies leave out some clones; in studies compared against another copy, an unresolved V gene accounts for under half, and the cause of the remainder is not known. The DNA was the basis for D and trimming; V, J and clone size are from that table. This sample has around 87,000 clones in its table, and approximately 87% of those were observed once. The biggest ten clones account for under 8.5% of the sample.

The V gene is TRBV10-3 and the J gene is TRBJ1-2; no D gene is confidently identified. The source is a man between 65 and 85 years old with urothelial cancer. This material consisted of PBMCs, taken around atezolizumab (anti-PD-L1) treatment. The CDR3 loop reads CAISETRDYGYTF. The DNA sequence reads TGTGCCATCAGTGAGACCCGGGACTATGGCTACACCTTC.